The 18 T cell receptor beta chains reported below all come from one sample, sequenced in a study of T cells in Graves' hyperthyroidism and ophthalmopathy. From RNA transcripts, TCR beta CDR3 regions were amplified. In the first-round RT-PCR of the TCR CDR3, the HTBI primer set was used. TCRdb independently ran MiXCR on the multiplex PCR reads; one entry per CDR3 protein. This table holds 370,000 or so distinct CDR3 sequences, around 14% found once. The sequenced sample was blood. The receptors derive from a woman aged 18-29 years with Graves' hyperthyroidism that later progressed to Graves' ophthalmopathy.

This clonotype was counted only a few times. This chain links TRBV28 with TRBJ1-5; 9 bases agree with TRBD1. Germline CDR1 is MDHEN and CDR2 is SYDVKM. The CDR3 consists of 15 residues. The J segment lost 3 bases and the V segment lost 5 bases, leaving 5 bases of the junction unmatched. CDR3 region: CASSPTGGANQPQHF. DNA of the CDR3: TGTGCCAGCAGTCCGACAGGGGGTGCCAATCAGCCCCAGCATTTT.

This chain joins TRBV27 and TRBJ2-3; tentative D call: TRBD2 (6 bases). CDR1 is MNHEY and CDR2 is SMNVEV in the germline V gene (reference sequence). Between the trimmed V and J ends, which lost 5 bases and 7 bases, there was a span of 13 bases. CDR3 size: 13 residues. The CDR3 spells CASSVRGLNTQYF. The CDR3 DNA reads TGTGCCAGCAGTGTACGGGGACTTAATACGCAGTATTTT.

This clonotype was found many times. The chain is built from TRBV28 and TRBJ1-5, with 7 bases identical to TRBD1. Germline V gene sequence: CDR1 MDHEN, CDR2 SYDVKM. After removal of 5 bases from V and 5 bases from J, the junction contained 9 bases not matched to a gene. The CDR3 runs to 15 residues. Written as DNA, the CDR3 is TGTGCCAGCAGTCCAGTTGGGGACAGCTATCAGCCCCAGCATTTT. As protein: CASSPVGDSYQPQHF.

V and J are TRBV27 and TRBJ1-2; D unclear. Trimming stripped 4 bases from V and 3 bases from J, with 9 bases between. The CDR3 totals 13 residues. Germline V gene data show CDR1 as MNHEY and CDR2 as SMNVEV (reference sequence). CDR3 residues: CASSWGRDYGYTF. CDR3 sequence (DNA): TGTGCCAGCAGTTGGGGTAGGGACTATGGCTACACCTTC.

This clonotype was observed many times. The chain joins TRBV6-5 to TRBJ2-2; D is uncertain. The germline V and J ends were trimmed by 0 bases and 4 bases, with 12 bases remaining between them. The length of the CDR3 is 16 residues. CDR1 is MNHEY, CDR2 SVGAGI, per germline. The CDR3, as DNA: TGTGCCAGCAGTTACTCGTACAATACGGCCACCGGGGAGCTGTTTTTT. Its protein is CASSYSYNTATGELFF.

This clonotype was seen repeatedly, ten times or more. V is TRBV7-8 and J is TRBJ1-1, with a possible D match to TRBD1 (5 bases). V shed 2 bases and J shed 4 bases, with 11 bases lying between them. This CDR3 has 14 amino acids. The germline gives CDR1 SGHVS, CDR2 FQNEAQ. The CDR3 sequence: CASSLQTVPTEAFF. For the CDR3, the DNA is TGTGCCAGCAGCTTACAGACAGTCCCCACTGAAGCTTTCTTT.

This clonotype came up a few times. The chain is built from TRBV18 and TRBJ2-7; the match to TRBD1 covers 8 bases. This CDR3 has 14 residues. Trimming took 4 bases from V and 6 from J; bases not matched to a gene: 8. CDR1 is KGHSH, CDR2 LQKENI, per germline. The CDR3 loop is CASSRPVDRAEQYF. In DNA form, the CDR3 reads TGTGCCAGCTCACGACCTGTGGACAGGGCCGAGCAGTACTTC.

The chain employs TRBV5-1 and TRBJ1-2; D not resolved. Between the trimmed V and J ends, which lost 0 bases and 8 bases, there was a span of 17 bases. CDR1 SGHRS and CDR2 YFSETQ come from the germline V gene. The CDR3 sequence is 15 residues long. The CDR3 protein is CASSLAPGHLEGYTF. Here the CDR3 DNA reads TGCGCCAGCAGCTTGGCGCCGGGCCACCTTGAGGGCTACACCTTC.

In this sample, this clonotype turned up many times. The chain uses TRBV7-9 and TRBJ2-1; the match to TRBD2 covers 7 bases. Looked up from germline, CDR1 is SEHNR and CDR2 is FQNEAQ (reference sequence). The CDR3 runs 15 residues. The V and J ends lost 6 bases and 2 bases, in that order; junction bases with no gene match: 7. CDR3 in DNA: TGTGCCAGCAGAATGGAGGGGAGGGCCTACAATGAGCAGTTCTTC. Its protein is CASRMEGRAYNEQFF.

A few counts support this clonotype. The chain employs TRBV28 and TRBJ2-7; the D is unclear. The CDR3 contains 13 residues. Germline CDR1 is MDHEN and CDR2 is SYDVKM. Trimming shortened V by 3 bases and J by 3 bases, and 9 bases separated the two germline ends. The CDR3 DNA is TGTGCCAGCAGTTTTACGACGGACTACGAGCAGTACTTC. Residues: CASSFTTDYEQYF.

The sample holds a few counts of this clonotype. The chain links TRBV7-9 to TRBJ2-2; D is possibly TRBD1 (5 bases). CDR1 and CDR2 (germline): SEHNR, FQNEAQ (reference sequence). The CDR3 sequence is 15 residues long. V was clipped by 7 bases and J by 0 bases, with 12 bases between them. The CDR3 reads CASNRGGANTGELFF. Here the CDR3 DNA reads TGTGCCAGCAATAGGGGTGGCGCGAACACCGGGGAGCTGTTTTTT.

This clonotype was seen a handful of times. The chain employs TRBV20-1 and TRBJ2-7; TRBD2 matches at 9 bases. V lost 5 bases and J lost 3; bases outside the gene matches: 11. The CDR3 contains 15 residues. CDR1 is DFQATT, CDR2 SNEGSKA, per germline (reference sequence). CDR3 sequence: CSAGYSGSGGYEQYF. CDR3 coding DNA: TGCAGTGCTGGTTATAGCGGGAGCGGGGGCTACGAGCAGTACTTC.

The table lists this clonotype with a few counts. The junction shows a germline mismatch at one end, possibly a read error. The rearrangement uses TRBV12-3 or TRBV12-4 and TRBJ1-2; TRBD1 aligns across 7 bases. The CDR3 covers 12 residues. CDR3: CACRGQVDGYTF. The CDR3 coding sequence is TGTGCCTGCAGAGGACAGGTAGATGGCTACACCTTC.

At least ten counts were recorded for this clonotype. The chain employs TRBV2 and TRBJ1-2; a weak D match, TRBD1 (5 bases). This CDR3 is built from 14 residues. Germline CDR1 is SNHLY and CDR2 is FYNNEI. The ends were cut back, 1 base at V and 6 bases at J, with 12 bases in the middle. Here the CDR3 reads CASSEVGGAHGYTF. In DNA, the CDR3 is TGTGCCAGCAGTGAAGTAGGCGGGGCTCATGGCTACACCTTC.

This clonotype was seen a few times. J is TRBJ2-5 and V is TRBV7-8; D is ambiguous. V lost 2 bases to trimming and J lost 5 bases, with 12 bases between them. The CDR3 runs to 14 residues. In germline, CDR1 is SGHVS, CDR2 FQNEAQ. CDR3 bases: TGTGCCAGCAGCTTATCGACTCGAAGGGAGACCCAGTACTTC. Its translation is CASSLSTRRETQYF.

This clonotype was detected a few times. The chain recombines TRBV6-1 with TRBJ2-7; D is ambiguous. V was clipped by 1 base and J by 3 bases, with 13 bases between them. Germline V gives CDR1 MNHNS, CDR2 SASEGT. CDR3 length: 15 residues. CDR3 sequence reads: CASSEGVGRIYEQYF. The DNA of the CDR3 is TGTGCCAGCAGTGAAGGGGTGGGCAGGATCTACGAGCAGTACTTC.

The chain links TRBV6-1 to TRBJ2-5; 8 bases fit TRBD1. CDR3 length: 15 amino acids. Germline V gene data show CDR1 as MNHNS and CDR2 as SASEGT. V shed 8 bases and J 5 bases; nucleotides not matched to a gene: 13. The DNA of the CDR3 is TGTGCCAGCTTCCCTGGACAGGGATTTATGGAGACCCAGTACTTC. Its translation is CASFPGQGFMETQYF.

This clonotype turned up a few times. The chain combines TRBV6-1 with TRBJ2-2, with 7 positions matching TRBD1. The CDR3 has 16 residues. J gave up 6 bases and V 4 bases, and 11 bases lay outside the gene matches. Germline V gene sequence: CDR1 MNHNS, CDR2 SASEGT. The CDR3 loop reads CASSVNPGTGAGELFF. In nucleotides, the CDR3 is TGTGCCAGCAGTGTCAATCCCGGTACAGGGGCCGGGGAGCTGTTTTTT.